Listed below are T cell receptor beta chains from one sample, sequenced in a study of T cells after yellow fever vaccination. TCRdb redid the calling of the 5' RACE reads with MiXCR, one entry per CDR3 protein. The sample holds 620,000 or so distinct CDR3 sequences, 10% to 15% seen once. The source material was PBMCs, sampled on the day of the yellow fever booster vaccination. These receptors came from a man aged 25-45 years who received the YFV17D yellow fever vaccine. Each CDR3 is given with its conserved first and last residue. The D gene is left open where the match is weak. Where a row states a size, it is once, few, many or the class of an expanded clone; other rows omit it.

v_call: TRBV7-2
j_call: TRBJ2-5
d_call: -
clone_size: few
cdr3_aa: CASHGRVEETQYF

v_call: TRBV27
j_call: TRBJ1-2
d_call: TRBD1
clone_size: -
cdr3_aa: CASSFRGQGLMNYGYTF

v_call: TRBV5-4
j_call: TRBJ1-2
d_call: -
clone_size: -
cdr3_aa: CASSSRTVPYGYTF

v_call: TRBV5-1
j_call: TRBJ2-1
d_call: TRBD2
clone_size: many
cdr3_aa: CASSRTSGSNEQFF

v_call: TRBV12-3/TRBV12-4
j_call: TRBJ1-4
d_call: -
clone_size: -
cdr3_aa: CASSNYQEKLFF

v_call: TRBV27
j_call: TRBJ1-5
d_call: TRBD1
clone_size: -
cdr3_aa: CASWTGGDQPQHF

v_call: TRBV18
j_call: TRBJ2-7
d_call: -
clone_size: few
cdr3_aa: CASSPGTGEQYF

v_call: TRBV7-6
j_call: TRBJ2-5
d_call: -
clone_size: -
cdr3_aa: CASSLEWDEETQYF

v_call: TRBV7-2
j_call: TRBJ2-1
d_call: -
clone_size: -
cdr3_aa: CASSYGQNEQFF

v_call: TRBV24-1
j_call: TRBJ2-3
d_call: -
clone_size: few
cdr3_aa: CATSDPGTDNTDTQYF

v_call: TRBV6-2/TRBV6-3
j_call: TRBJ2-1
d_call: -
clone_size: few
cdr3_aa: CAIRQDSYNEQFF

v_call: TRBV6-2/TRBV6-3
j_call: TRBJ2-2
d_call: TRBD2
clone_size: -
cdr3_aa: CASSASSLLSGLNTGELFF

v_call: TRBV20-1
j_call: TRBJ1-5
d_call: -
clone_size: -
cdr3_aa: CSASRPQHF